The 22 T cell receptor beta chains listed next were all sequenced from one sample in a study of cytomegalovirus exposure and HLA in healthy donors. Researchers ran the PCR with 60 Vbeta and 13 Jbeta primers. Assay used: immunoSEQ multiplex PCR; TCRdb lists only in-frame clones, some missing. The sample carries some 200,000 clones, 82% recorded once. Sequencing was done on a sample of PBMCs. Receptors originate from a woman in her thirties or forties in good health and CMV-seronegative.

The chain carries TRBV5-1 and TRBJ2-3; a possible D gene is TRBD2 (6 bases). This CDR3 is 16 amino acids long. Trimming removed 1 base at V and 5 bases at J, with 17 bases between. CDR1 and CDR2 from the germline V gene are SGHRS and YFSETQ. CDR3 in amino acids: CASSLSERLGGDTQYF. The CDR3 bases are TGCGCCAGCAGCTTGTCTGAGCGGCTGGGGGGAGATACGCAGTATTTT.

CDR3 in amino acids: CASSTAGTGGYEQYF. DNA of the CDR3: TGTGCCAGCAGCACCGCCGGGACAGGGGGCTACGAGCAGTACTTC. The V and J genes are TRBV11-2 and TRBJ2-7; TRBD1 aligns across 11 bases. Germline lookup yields CDR1 SGHAT and CDR2 FQNNGV. The CDR3 has 15 residues. Losses at the gene ends were 5 bases for V and 3 bases for J; bases not matched to a gene: 6.

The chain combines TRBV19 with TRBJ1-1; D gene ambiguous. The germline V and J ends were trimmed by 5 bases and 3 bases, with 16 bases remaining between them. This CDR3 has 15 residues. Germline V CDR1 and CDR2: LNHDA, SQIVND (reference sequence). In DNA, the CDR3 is TGTGCCAGTAGTGCTACGACTAAGGTGGACACTGAAGCTTTCTTT. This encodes CASSATTKVDTEAFF.

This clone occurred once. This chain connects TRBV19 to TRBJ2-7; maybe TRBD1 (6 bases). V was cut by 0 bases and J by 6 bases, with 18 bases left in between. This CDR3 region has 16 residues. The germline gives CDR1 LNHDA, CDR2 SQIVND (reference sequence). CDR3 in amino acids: CASSIDYGGQGSEQYF. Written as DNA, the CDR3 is TGTGCCAGTAGTATAGATTACGGTGGTCAGGGGAGCGAGCAGTACTTC.

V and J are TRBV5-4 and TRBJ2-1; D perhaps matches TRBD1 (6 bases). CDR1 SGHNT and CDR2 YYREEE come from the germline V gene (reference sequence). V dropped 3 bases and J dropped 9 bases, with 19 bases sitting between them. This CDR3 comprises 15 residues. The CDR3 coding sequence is TGTGCCAGCAGCTCCCAGGGGCGCTCCTCCTTTGAGCAGTTCTTC. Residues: CASSSQGRSSFEQFF.

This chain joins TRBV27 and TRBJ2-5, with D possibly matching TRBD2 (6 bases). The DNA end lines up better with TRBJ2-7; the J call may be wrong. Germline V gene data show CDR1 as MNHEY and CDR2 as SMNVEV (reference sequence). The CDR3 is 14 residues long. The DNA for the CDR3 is TGTGCCAGCAGTTCATCGGGACTTCCGAACGAGCAGTACTTC. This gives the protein CASSSSGLPNEQYF.

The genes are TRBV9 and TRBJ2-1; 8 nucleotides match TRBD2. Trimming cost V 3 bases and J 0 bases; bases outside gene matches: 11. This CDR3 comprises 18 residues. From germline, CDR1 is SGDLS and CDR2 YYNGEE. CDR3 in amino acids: CASSETLLAESSYNEQFF. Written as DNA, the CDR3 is TGTGCCAGCAGCGAGACCTTACTAGCGGAAAGCTCCTACAATGAGCAGTTCTTC.

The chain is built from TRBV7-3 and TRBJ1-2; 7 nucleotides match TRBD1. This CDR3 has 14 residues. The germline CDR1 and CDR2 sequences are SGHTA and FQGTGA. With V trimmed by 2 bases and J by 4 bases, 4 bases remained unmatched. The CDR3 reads CASSLWTGSYGYTF. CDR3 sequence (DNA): TGTGCCAGCAGCTTATGGACAGGATCCTATGGCTACACCTTC.

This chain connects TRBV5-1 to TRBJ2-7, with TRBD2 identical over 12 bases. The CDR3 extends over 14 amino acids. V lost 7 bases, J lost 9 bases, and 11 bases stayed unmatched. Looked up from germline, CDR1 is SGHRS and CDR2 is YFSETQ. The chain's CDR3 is CASLALAGGPVQYF. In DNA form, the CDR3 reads TGCGCCAGCTTGGCCCTAGCGGGAGGGCCGGTGCAGTACTTC.

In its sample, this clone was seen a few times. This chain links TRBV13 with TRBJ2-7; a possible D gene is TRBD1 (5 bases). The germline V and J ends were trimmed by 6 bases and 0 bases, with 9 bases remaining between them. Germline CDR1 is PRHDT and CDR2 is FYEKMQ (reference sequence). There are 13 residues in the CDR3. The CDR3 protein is CASSRQTSYEQYF. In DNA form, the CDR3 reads TGTGCCAGCAGTCGACAGACCTCCTACGAGCAGTACTTC.

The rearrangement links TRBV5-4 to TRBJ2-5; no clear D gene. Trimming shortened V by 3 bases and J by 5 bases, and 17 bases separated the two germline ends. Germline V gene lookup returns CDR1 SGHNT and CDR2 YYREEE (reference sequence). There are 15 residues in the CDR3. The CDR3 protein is CASSSPPPFQETQYF. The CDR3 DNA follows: TGTGCCAGCAGCTCACCCCCTCCGTTTCAGGAGACCCAGTACTTC. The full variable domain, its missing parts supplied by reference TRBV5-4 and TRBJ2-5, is ETGVTQSPTHLIKTRGQQVTLRCSSQSGHNTVSWYQQALGQGPQFIFQYYREEENGRGNFPPRFSGLQFPNYSSELNVNALELDDSALYLCASSSPPPFQETQYFGPGTRLLVL.

CDR3 residues: CASSPVGVGQFF. CDR3 sequence (DNA): TGTGCCAGCAGCCCGGTAGGGGTCGGGCAGTTCTTC. This chain links TRBV7-9 with TRBJ2-1; perhaps TRBD1 as D (5 bases). Germline lookup yields CDR1 SEHNR and CDR2 FQNEAQ (reference sequence). CDR3 length equals 12 residues. Trimming shortened V by 5 bases and J by 12 bases, and 14 bases separated the two germline ends.

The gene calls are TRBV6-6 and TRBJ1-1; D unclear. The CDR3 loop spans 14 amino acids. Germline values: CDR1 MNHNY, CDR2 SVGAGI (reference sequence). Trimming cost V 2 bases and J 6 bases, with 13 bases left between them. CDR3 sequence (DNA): TGTGCCAGCAGTTACACCCGGGATGGGCCTGAAGCTTTCTTT. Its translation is CASSYTRDGPEAFF.

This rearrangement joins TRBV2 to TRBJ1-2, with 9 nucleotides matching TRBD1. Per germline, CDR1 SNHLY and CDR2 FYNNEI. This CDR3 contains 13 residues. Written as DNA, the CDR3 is TGTGCACAACCCGGGACAGGGTACTATGGCTACACCTTC. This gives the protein CAQPGTGYYGYTF. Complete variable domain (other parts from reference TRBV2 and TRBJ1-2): EPEVTQTPSHQVTQMGQEVILRCVPISNHLYFYWYRQILGQKVEFLVSFYNNEISEKSEIFDDQFSVERPDGSNFTLKIRSTKLEDSAMYFCAQPGTGYYGYTFGSGTRLTVV.

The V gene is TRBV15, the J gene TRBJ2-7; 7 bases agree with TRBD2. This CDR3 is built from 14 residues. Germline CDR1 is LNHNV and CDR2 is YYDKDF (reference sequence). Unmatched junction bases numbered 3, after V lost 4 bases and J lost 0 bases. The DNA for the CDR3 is TGTGCCACCAGCACCAAGCGGGACTCCTACGAGCAGTACTTC. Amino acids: CATSTKRDSYEQYF.

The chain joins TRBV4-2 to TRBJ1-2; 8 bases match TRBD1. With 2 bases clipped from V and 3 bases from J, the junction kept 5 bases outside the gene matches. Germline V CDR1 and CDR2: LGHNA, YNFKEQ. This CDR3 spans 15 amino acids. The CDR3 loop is CASSQSSTGDYGYTF. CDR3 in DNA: TGTGCCAGCAGCCAATCGTCGACAGGGGACTATGGCTACACCTTC.

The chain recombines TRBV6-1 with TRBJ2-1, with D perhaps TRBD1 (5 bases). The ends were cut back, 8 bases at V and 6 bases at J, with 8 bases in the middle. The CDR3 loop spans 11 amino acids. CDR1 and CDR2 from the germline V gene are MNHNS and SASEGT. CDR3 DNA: TGTGCCAGCTCAGGGCGCAATGAGCAGTTCTTC. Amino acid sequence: CASSGRNEQFF.

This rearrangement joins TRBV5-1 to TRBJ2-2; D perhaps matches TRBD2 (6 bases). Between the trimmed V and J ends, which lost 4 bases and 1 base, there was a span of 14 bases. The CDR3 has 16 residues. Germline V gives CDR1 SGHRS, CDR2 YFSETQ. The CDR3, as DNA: TGCGCCAGCAGCCAGAACCGGGACTTGAACACCGGGGAGCTGTTTTTT. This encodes CASSQNRDLNTGELFF.

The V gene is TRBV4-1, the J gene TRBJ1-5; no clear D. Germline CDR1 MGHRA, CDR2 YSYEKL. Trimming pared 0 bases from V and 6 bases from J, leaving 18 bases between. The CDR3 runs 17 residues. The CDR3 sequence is CASSQDSRGRVVQPQHF. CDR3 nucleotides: TGCGCCAGCAGCCAAGATTCGCGGGGAAGGGTGGTTCAGCCCCAGCATTTT.

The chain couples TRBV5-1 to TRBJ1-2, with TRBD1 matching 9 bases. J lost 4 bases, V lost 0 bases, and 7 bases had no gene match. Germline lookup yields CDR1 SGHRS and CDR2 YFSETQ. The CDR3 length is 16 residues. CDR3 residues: CASSLETGGSFYGYTF. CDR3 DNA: TGCGCCAGCAGCTTGGAAACAGGGGGCTCATTCTATGGCTACACCTTC.

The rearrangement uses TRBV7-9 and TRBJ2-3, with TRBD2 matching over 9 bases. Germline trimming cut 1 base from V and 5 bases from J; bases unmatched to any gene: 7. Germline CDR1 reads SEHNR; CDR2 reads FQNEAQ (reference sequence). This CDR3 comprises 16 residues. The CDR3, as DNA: TGTGCCAGCAGCTTAGAGACTAGCGGACCCCGAGATACGCAGTATTTT. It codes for CASSLETSGPRDTQYF.

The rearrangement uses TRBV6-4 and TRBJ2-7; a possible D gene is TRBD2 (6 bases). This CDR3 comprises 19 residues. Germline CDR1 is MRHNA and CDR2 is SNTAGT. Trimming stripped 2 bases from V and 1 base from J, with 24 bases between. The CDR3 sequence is CASSDRNKKPPGASYEQYF. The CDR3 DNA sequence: TGTGCCAGCAGTGACCGAAATAAGAAACCACCGGGAGCTTCCTACGAGCAGTACTTC.